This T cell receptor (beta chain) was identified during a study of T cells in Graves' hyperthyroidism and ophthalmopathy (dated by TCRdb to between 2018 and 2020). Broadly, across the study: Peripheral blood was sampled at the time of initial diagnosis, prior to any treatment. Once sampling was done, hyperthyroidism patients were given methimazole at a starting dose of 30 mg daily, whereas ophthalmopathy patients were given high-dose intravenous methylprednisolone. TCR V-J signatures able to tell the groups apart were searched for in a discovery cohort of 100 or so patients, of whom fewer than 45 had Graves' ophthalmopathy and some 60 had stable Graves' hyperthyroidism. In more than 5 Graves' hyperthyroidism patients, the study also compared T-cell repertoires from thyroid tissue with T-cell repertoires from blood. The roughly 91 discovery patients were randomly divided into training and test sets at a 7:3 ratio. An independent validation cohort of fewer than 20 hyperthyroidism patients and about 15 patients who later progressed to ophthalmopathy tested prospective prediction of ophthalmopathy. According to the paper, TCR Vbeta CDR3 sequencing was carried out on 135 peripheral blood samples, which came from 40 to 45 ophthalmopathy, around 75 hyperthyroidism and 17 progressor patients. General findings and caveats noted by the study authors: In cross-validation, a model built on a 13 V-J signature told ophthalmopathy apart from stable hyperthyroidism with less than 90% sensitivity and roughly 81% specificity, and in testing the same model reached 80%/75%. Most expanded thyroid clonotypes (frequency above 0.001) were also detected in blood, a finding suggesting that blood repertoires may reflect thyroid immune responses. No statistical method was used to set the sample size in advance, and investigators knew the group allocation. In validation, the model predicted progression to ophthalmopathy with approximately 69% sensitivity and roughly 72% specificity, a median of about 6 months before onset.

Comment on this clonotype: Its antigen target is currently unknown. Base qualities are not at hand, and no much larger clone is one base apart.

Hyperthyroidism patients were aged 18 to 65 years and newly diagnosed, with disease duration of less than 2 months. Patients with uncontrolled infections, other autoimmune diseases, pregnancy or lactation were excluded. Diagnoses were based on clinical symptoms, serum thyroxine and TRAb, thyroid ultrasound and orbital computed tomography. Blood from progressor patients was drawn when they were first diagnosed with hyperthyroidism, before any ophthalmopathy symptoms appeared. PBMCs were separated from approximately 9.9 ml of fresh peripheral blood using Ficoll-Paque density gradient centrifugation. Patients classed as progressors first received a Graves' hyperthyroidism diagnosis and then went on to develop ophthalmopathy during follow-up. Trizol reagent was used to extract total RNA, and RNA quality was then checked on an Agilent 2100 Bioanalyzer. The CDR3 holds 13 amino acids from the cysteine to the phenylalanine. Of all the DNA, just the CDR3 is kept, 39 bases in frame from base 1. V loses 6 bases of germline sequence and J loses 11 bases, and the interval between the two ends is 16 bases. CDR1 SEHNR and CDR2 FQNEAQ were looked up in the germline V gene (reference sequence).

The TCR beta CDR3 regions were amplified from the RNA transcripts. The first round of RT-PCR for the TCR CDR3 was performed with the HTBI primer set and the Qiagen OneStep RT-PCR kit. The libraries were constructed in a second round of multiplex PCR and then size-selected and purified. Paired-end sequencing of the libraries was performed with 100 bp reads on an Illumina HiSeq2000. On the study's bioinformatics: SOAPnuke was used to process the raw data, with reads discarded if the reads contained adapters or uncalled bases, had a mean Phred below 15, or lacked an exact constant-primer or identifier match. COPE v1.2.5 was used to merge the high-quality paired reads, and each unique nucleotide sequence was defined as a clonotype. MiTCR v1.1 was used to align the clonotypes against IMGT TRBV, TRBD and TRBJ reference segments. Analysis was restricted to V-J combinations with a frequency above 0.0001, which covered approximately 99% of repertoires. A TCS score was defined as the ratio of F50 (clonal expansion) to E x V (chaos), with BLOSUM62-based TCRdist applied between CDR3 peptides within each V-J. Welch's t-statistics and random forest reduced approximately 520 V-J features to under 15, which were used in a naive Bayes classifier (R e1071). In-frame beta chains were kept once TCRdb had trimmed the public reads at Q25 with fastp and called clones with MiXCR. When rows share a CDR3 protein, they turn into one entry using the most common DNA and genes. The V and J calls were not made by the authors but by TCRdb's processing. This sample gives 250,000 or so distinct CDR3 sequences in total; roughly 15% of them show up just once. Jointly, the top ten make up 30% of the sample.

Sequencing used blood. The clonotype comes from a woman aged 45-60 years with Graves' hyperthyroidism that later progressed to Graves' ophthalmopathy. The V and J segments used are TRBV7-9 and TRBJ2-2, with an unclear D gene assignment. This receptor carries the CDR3 CASRPRGLGELFF. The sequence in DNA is TGTGCCAGCAGACCCCGTGGGCTAGGAGAGCTGTTTTTT.